This T cell receptor (beta chain) was identified during a study of shared clonotypes between healthy human individuals. The wider study: The study used three CD4 naive, three CD4 memory, two CD8 naive and one CD8 memory plate per donor.

Terminally differentiated effector memory CD45RA+ cells were left out of the naive CD8 fraction, which was CD45RO-negative and positively selected for CCR7. Sequencing used immunoSEQ multiplex PCR; TCRdb keeps in-frame clones, though not all of them. In the table there are some 2,100,000 clones, 85% to 95% of which are singletons. The germline V gene has CDR1 KGHSH and CDR2 LQKENI. This CDR3 comprises 15 residues. The V segment lost 2 bases and the J segment 7 bases; nucleotides outside the gene matches: 7. The sequenced sample was naive CD8+ T cells from PBMCs. V and J are TRBV18 and TRBJ2-2; 7 bases are a match to TRBD2. The TCR originated in a man aged 18 to 29 in good health. Some clones in this sample may be carry-over from other donors' samples. The CDR3 nucleotides read TGTGCCAGCTCACCAAGTCGCGGGAGTAACGGGGAGCTGTTTTTT. Translation gives CASSPSRGSNGELFF. The full variable domain, rest sourced from reference TRBV18 and TRBJ2-2, is NAGVMQNPRHLVRRRGQEARLRCSPMKGHSHVYWYRQLPEEGLKFMVYLQKENIIDESGMPKERFSAEFPKEGPSILRIQQVVRGDSAAYFCASSPSRGSNGELFFGEGSRLTVL.